What follows are 12 T cell receptor beta chains derived from one specimen sequenced in a study of molecular identifiers for immune sequencing clone quantification. TCRdb reprocessed the PCR reads with MiXCR, giving one entry per CDR3 protein. The sample lists under 350,000 distinct CDR3 sequences; about 22% were seen once. Sequencing was performed on naive CD8+ T cells from blood, with Jurkat cell RNA spiked in. Subset meaning: FACS-sorted CD8+CD4-CCR7+CD45RA+ naive T cells. These receptors were taken from a human donor in good health. Some libraries in this study had Jurkat cell RNA spiked in.

This clonotype came up many times. V and J are TRBV29-1 and TRBJ1-2; tentative D call: TRBD1 (5 bases). The CDR3 consists of 11 residues. Germline-derived CDR1 and CDR2 are SQVTM and ANQGSEA. Trimming left V 5 bases short and J 4 bases short, with 8 bases between. CDR3 in amino acids: CSVQGLYGYTF. The CDR3 bases are TGCAGCGTTCAGGGACTCTATGGCTACACCTTC.

Details on this clonotype: The CDR3 does not end in the conserved phenylalanine or tryptophan, so this is likely a read error. The V call is TRBV12-3 or TRBV12-4, the J call TRBJ2-5; D possibly corresponds to TRBD1 (6 bases). The CDR3 covers 15 residues. The V and J ends lost 5 bases and 5 bases respectively, with 18 bases between them. DNA of the CDR3: TGTGCCAGCAGTACACAGGGCGCCGAACGGGAGACCCAGTACCTC. It encodes CASSTQGAERETQYL.

Many counts were recorded for this clonotype. V gene TRBV9 combines with J gene TRBJ2-6, with D tentatively TRBD1 (6 bases). CDR1 SGDLS and CDR2 YYNGEE come from the germline V gene. The CDR3 consists of 14 residues. Trimming left V 6 bases short and J 4 bases short, with 11 bases between. This CDR3 is CASTTGYGANVLTF. The CDR3 DNA follows: TGTGCCAGCACCACAGGGTACGGGGCCAACGTCCTGACTTTC.

This chain uses TRBV5-5 with TRBJ1-4, with D unresolved. Per the germline V gene, CDR1 is SGHKS and CDR2 is YYEKEE (reference sequence). This CDR3 is built from 13 residues. V was clipped by 1 base and J by 8 bases, with 9 bases between them. In DNA, the CDR3 is TGTGCCAGCAGCTTGTTTTTGGGGGAAAAACTGTTTTTT. Translation: CASSLFLGEKLFF.

The sample holds a few counts of this clonotype. The V gene is TRBV11-2, the J gene TRBJ2-1; D perhaps matches TRBD1 (5 bases). Germline lookup yields CDR1 SGHAT and CDR2 FQNNGV. The length of the CDR3 is 13 residues. The V gene lost 1 base and the J gene lost 6 bases, with 7 bases spanning the gap. The CDR3, as DNA: TGTGCCAGCAGCTTAGTGACAGCCAATGAGCAGTTCTTC. Protein: CASSLVTANEQFF.

The genes are TRBV29-1 and TRBJ2-7; 7 nucleotides line up with TRBD2. V shed 2 bases, J shed 2 bases, and the junction held 9 bases outside the gene matches. The CDR3 spans 15 residues. Germline CDR1 reads SQVTM; CDR2 reads ANQGSEA. The CDR3 DNA is TGCAGCGTTGAATTGGGGGGGGTTAGGGCCTACGAGCAGTACTTC. It codes for CSVELGGVRAYEQYF.

This clonotype has only a few counts. The CDR3 DNA follows: TGTGCCAGCAGTCCCGGGTATGGCACAGATACGCAGTATTTT. Translated, it gives CASSPGYGTDTQYF. The rearrangement uses TRBV6-2 or TRBV6-3 and TRBJ2-3; no firm D call. Trimming left V 5 bases short and J 1 base short, with 10 bases between. CDR3 length: 14 amino acids. Germline CDR1 reads MNHEY; CDR2 reads SVGEGT.

Ten or more counts support this clonotype. The chain employs TRBV7-9 and TRBJ2-3, with 13 bases matching TRBD2. J gave up 4 bases and V 2 bases, and 9 bases lay outside the gene matches. Germline V gene data show CDR1 as SEHNR and CDR2 as FQNEAQ (reference sequence). The CDR3 consists of 18 residues. The CDR3 loop reads CASSLPRTSGRLADTQYF. In DNA form, the CDR3 reads TGTGCCAGCAGCTTACCCCGGACTAGCGGGAGACTCGCAGATACGCAGTATTTT.

The chain couples TRBV20-1 to TRBJ2-7; D possibly corresponds to TRBD1 (5 bases). Germline values: CDR1 DFQATT, CDR2 SNEGSKA (reference sequence). The CDR3 is made up of 13 amino acids. V dropped 8 bases and J dropped 3 bases, with 17 bases sitting between them. The CDR3 region is CSCQPQGNYEQYF. The CDR3 DNA reads as TGCAGTTGCCAACCCCAGGGTAACTACGAGCAGTACTTC.

The chain recombines TRBV4-1 with TRBJ2-7; D is unclear. Germline V gene lookup returns CDR1 MGHRA and CDR2 YSYEKL. V shed 3 bases and J shed 2 bases, with 14 bases lying between them. This CDR3 region has 15 residues. Here the CDR3 reads CASSQVSRAAYEQYF. CDR3 DNA: TGCGCCAGCAGCCAGGTCTCTAGGGCAGCCTACGAGCAGTACTTC.

The rearrangement uses TRBV7-9 and TRBJ2-7; tentatively, D is TRBD1 or TRBD2 (5 bases each). CDR1 and CDR2 (germline): SEHNR, FQNEAQ (reference sequence). V was clipped by 5 bases and J by 5 bases, with 16 bases between them. This CDR3 is built from 14 residues. CDR3 sequence reads: CASSPAERGHEQYF. CDR3 DNA: TGTGCCAGCAGCCCGGCTGAACGGGGCCACGAGCAGTACTTC. Variable domain in full (rest from reference TRBV7-9 and TRBJ2-7): DTGVSQNPRHKITKRGQNVTFRCDPISEHNRLYWYRQTLGQGPEFLTYFQNEAQLEKSRLLSDRFSAERPKGSFSTLEIQRTEQGDSAMYLCASSPAERGHEQYFGPGTRLTVT.

Ten or more counts support this clonotype. The chain combines TRBV12-3 or TRBV12-4 with TRBJ1-2; D might be TRBD1 (5 bases). Trimming shortened V by 6 bases and J by 2 bases, and 7 bases separated the two germline ends. The length of the CDR3 is 12 residues. For the CDR3, the DNA is TGTGCCAGCAGGGGACCGAACTATGGCTACACCTTC. As protein: CASRGPNYGYTF.